The 15 T cell receptor beta chains below were found in one sample sequenced in a study of OX40 agonist ivuxolimab in advanced cancers. Libraries were prepared by immunoSEQ multiplex PCR; TCRdb keeps only in-frame clonotypes and omits some of them. Among 60,000 to 85,000 clones listed, approximately 87% were seen once. Here the sequenced sample was CD4+ or CD8+ T cells sorted from blood, taken in a trial of the OX40 agonist ivuxolimab. Every receptor here comes from an adult with an advanced solid tumor such as melanoma, head and neck, liver or kidney cancer.

This clone was found once. This chain links TRBV28 with TRBJ2-1; a weak D match, TRBD2 (5 bases). V was pared by 10 bases and J by 3 bases, with 16 bases between. CDR3 length: 14 amino acids. The V gene's germline CDR1 is MDHEN and CDR2 SYDVKM. The DNA of the CDR3 is TGTGCCACACTACTAGGAGGAAGCTACAATGAGCAGTTCTTC. As protein: CATLLGGSYNEQFF.

The chain carries TRBV7-2 and TRBJ2-3, with D hard to call. Deletions cut 3 bases from V and 7 bases from J, with 8 bases between. Germline V gene data show CDR1 as SGHTA and CDR2 as FQGNSA. The CDR3 extends over 12 amino acids. The CDR3 sequence: CASSFSRNTQYF. The CDR3 DNA sequence: TGTGCCAGCAGCTTTTCTCGTAATACGCAGTATTTT.

The CDR3 nucleotides read TGTGCCAGCAGTTATGGGGGGAGGTCACCCCTCCACTTT. Its translation: CASSYGGRSPLHF. The chain carries TRBV6-5 and TRBJ1-6; a possible D gene is TRBD1 (5 bases). V was pared by 3 bases and J by 10 bases, with 10 bases between. The germline V gene encodes CDR1 MNHEY and CDR2 SVGAGI. The CDR3 loop spans 13 amino acids.

This chain links TRBV30 with TRBJ1-1; TRBD1 matches 7 bases. Germline V gene data show CDR1 as GTSNPN and CDR2 as SVGIG (reference sequence). The V and J ends lost 2 bases and 3 bases, in that order; junction bases with no gene match: 12. The CDR3 has 16 residues. The CDR3 sequence: CAWSPLRGRIDTEAFF. The CDR3 region has the DNA TGTGCCTGGAGTCCCCTGAGGGGGCGCATCGACACTGAAGCTTTCTTT.

This clone was counted between two and nine times. This rearrangement joins TRBV27 to TRBJ1-3, with D possibly TRBD1 on 5 matching bases. There are 14 residues in the CDR3. Germline assignment: CDR1 MNHEY and CDR2 SMNVEV (reference sequence). Trimming shortened V by 6 bases and J by 3 bases, and 12 bases separated the two germline ends. The CDR3 region has the DNA TGTGCCAGCAGGAAAGGGGCGGATGGAAACACCATATATTTT. Translation gives CASRKGADGNTIYF.

The chain carries TRBV28 and TRBJ1-1; 7 bases map to TRBD1. This CDR3 is built from 15 residues. The V and J ends lost 2 bases and 1 base, in that order; junction bases with no gene match: 4. Germline V gene lookup returns CDR1 MDHEN and CDR2 SYDVKM. CDR3 nucleotides: TGTGCCAGCAGTTTACCCGGGACAGCGAACACTGAAGCTTTCTTT. Encoded protein: CASSLPGTANTEAFF.

V is TRBV30 and J is TRBJ2-7; D is unresolved. Germline V gene sequence: CDR1 GTSNPN, CDR2 SVGIG (reference sequence). V shed 4 bases and J shed 2 bases, with 9 bases lying between them. CDR3 length: 12 amino acids. CDR3 sequence reads: CAWIADTYEQYF. CDR3 DNA sequence: TGTGCCTGGATTGCAGACACCTACGAGCAGTACTTC.

The chain is built from TRBV18 and TRBJ2-1; 11 bases fit TRBD2. With 3 bases clipped from V and 7 bases from J, the junction kept 8 bases outside the gene matches. Germline loops: CDR1 KGHSH, CDR2 LQKENI. The CDR3 is made up of 16 amino acids. The DNA of the CDR3 is TGTGCCAGCTCACCCCAGGGTCGGACTAGCGGGAATGAGCAGTTCTTC. It encodes CASSPQGRTSGNEQFF.

The rearrangement links TRBV5-6 to TRBJ1-3; D possibly corresponds to TRBD1 (6 bases). The germline V and J ends were trimmed by 2 bases and 3 bases, with 12 bases remaining between them. This CDR3 contains 15 residues. Germline-derived CDR1 and CDR2 are SGHDT and YYEEEE. The CDR3 sequence is CASSLPGQLGNTIYF. For the CDR3, the DNA is TGTGCCAGCAGCTTACCAGGACAGCTTGGAAACACCATATATTTT.

The V call is TRBV10-3, the J call TRBJ2-7, with 9 positions matching TRBD1. V shed 2 bases and J 4 bases; nucleotides not matched to a gene: 6. Germline values: CDR1 ENHRY, CDR2 SYGVKD. The CDR3 runs 15 residues. The DNA of the CDR3 is TGTGCCATCAGTGAGGCCACAGGGGGCAAGTACGAGCAGTACTTC. Translation gives CAISEATGGKYEQYF.

The chain has TRBV10-1 and TRBJ1-1; 11 bases align to TRBD1. CDR1 and CDR2 from the germline V gene are WNHNN and SYGVQD (reference sequence). V dropped 6 bases and J dropped 0; count of bases not matched to a gene: 9. The CDR3 extends over 17 amino acids. The CDR3: CASSPRTGGLMNTEAFF. CDR3 DNA sequence: TGCGCCAGCAGCCCACGGACAGGGGGCCTAATGAACACTGAAGCTTTCTTT.

The chain employs TRBV6-1 and TRBJ1-2; no reliable D call. There are 11 residues in the CDR3. Germline loops: CDR1 MNHNS, CDR2 SASEGT. Trimming pared 7 bases from V and 6 bases from J, leaving 9 bases between. CDR3 DNA sequence: TGTGCCAGCACCTTAGAACATGGCTACACCTTC. Translation: CASTLEHGYTF.

V and J are TRBV7-2 and TRBJ1-3; D is uncertain. This CDR3 has 17 residues. V lost 5 bases and J lost 0, with 17 bases in between. Germline CDR1 and CDR2: SGHTA and FQGNSA. The CDR3 coding sequence is TGTGCCAGCAGCCCCCGTTTTAGTCTAACCTCTGGAAACACCATATATTTT. This translates into CASSPRFSLTSGNTIYF.

This chain joins TRBV9 and TRBJ2-5; D is unclear. The CDR3 is made up of 13 amino acids. Germline V gene sequence: CDR1 SGDLS, CDR2 YYNGEE. The V gene lost 3 bases and the J gene lost 1 base, with 7 bases spanning the gap. The CDR3 is CASSAAAQETQYF. In nucleotides, the CDR3 is TGTGCCAGCAGCGCAGCTGCCCAAGAGACCCAGTACTTC.

This CDR3 reads CASSPSNIRIYGYTF. Written as DNA, the CDR3 is TGTGCCAGCAGTCCTTCAAACATTCGGATCTATGGCTACACCTTC. The J gene is TRBJ1-2, the V gene TRBV6-6, with unresolved D. With 5 bases removed from V and 4 bases from J, the gap between germline ends came to 17 bases. Germline lookup yields CDR1 MNHNY and CDR2 SVGAGI (reference sequence). The CDR3 is made up of 15 amino acids.